Each of the 20 T cell receptor beta chains below was sequenced from the same sample in a study of molecular identifiers for immune sequencing clone quantification. A single record per CDR3 protein comes from TCRdb applying MiXCR to the PCR reads. The profile shows about 320,000 distinct CDR3 sequences, about 22% of them singletons. The sample comprised naive CD8+ T cells from blood, with Jurkat cell RNA spiked in. This sample's subset: FACS-sorted CD8+CD4-CCR7+CD45RA+ naive T cells. The receptor source for this set is a human donor in good health. Some libraries in this study had Jurkat cell RNA spiked in.

This clonotype has at least ten counts. The chain links TRBV20-1 to TRBJ2-1; 14 positions agree with TRBD2. CDR3 length equals 16 residues. Germline lookup yields CDR1 DFQATT and CDR2 SNEGSKA (reference sequence). J lost 8 bases, V lost 2 bases, and 8 bases had no gene match. The CDR3 region has the DNA TGCAGTGCTAGACCCAGACTAGCGGGAGGGCCTTATGAGCAGTTCTTC. Protein: CSARPRLAGGPYEQFF.

About this clonotype: This may be a read error, as it is one base from a much larger clone. The conserved phenylalanine or tryptophan normally closing the CDR3 is absent here, so this likely arose from a read error. The DNA is omitted, as the CDR3 cannot be located on it reliably, and the CDR3 follows TCRdb's listing. The chain recombines TRBV27 with TRBJ2-7; the listed D gene, TRBD1, was not tested against the DNA. Germline V gives CDR1 MNHEY, CDR2 SMNVEV (reference sequence). The CDR3 has 12 amino acids, counting both end residues. The CDR3 sequence is CASSDTGGAVYL.

This clonotype occurred many times. The chain recombines TRBV2 with TRBJ2-2, with 8 bases matching TRBD1. CDR1 is SNHLY, CDR2 FYNNEI, per germline. The CDR3 length is 15 residues. J gave up 5 bases and V 3 bases, and 5 bases lay outside the gene matches. The CDR3 loop is CASSDGTGGTGELFF. CDR3 bases: TGTGCCAGCAGTGACGGTACAGGGGGAACCGGGGAGCTGTTTTTT.

This clonotype has a count of ten or more. CDR3 coding DNA: TGTGCCAGCAGCGATGGGAGCGGGGGATGGCAAGAGACCCAGTACTTC. Protein sequence: CASSDGSGGWQETQYF. The gene calls are TRBV12-3 or TRBV12-4 and TRBJ2-5, with 8 bases identical to TRBD2. J was trimmed by 2 bases and V by 6 bases; bases with no gene match: 11. There are 16 residues in the CDR3.

On this clonotype: The junction differs from germline at one of its ends, possibly a read error. This chain links TRBV4-3 with TRBJ2-7; the match to TRBD1 covers 9 bases. Germline CDR1 reads LGHNA; CDR2 reads YSLEER. CDR3 length: 15 residues. For the CDR3, the DNA is TGCGCCAGCAGCCAGGAAAGGACAGGGGACTACGAGCGGTACTTC. Its translation is CASSQERTGDYERYF.

This clonotype was detected only a few times. The chain has TRBV27 and TRBJ2-3, with D possibly matching TRBD1 (6 bases). Germline-derived CDR1 and CDR2 are MNHEY and SMNVEV (reference sequence). The CDR3 consists of 16 residues. Trimming took off 8 bases at V and 10 bases at J, with 28 bases between the two ends. CDR3 sequence: CASHPQAGTTDSAQYF. The CDR3 DNA is TGTGCCAGCCACCCCCAGGCCGGGACAACCGACTCTGCGCAGTATTTT.

Concerning this clonotype itself: A much larger clone differs by one base, so this may be a read error. The CDR3 bases are TGCAGCGTTGAAGAACTCTGGGACTCTACAACTAATGAAAAACTGTTTTTT. Translation gives CSVEELWDSTTNEKLFF. This chain connects TRBV29-1 to TRBJ1-4, with a tentative D call TRBD1 (5 bases). Per the germline V gene, CDR1 is SQVTM and CDR2 is ANQGSEA. Trimming left V 0 bases short and J 0 bases short, with 14 bases between. CDR3 length: 17 amino acids.

This clonotype was found once. It may be a read error: a sequence one base away is much more abundant. The chain uses TRBV28 and TRBJ2-2; a possible D gene is TRBD2 (6 bases). Germline assignment: CDR1 MDHEN and CDR2 SYDVKM. The CDR3 extends over 14 amino acids. The CDR3 is CASSFYGNTGGLFF. The CDR3 DNA reads TGTGCCAGCAGTTTCTACGGGAACACCGGGGGGCTGTTTTTT. Supplemented by reference TRBV28 and TRBJ2-2, the full variable domain reads DVKVTQSSRYLVKRTGEKVFLECVQDMDHENMFWYRQDPGLGLRLIYFSYDVKMKEKGDIPEGYSVSREKKERFSLILESASTNQTSMYLCASSFYGNTGGLFFGEGSRLTVL.

This clonotype was observed many times. The V gene is TRBV6-5, the J gene TRBJ1-1, with a tentative D call TRBD1 (6 bases). Trimming removed 2 bases at V and 0 bases at J, with 16 bases between. The CDR3 length is 17 residues. CDR1 and CDR2 from the germline V gene are MNHEY and SVGAGI. CDR3 DNA sequence: TGTGCCAGCAGTTACAAGATACAGGGAGCTCTGAACACTGAAGCTTTCTTT. This encodes CASSYKIQGALNTEAFF.

Concerning this clonotype itself: A single base separates this from a much larger clone, so it may be a read error. It is likely a read error, because the conserved phenylalanine at the end of the CDR3 is missing. The rearrangement links TRBV3-1 to TRBJ2-6; D gene uncertain. V shed 3 bases and J shed 0 bases, with 6 bases lying between them. CDR3 length equals 15 residues. Germline CDR1 and CDR2: LGHDT and YNNKEL (reference sequence). CDR3 amino acids: CASSQISSGANVLTL. DNA for the CDR3: TGTGCCAGCAGCCAGATTAGCTCTGGGGCCAACGTCCTGACTTTA.

A few counts support this clonotype. The rearrangement links TRBV11-2 to TRBJ2-1, with 9 bases aligning to TRBD1. This CDR3 is 15 amino acids long. The V gene's germline CDR1 is SGHAT and CDR2 FQNNGV. The ends lost 7 bases at V and 4 bases at J; junction bases unmatched: 8. The CDR3 is CASTPWDRAYNEQFF. In DNA form, the CDR3 reads TGTGCCAGCACCCCTTGGGACAGGGCTTACAATGAGCAGTTCTTC.

The CDR3 region is CASNDPLGTDTQYF. As DNA, the CDR3 is TGTGCCAGCAATGACCCCCTAGGCACAGATACGCAGTATTTT. The J gene is TRBJ2-3, the V gene TRBV6-2 or TRBV6-3; no reliable D call. The germline CDR1 and CDR2 sequences are MNHEY and SVGEGT. V lost 7 bases to trimming and J lost 1 base, with 12 bases between them. This CDR3 contains 14 residues.

This clonotype was counted ten times or more. The chain joins TRBV6-6 to TRBJ2-1; 7 positions match TRBD2. Germline CDR1 reads MNHNY; CDR2 reads SVGAGI (reference sequence). V shed 4 bases, J shed 1 base, and the junction held 1 base outside the gene matches. The CDR3 has 14 amino acids. This CDR3 is CASSFGGSYNEQFF. The DNA for the CDR3 is TGTGCCAGCAGTTTCGGGGGGTCCTACAATGAGCAGTTCTTC.

The chain has TRBV30 and TRBJ2-5, with 8 bases matching TRBD2. This CDR3 is built from 15 residues. Germline V gene lookup returns CDR1 GTSNPN and CDR2 SVGIG (reference sequence). V shed 2 bases, J shed 4 bases, and the junction held 9 bases outside the gene matches. This chain's CDR3 is CAWSPGGGLAETQYF. In DNA, the CDR3 is TGTGCCTGGAGTCCGGGGGGGGGTTTGGCAGAGACCCAGTACTTC.

The chain recombines TRBV7-2 with TRBJ2-4, with D tentatively TRBD2 (6 bases). CDR1 and CDR2 from the germline V gene are SGHTA and FQGNSA. CDR3 length: 16 amino acids. Trimming removed 1 base from V and 0 bases from J, with 10 bases in between. CDR3 region: CASSLGQGLAKNIQYF. The CDR3 region has the DNA TGTGCCAGCAGCTTAGGGCAGGGACTAGCCAAAAACATTCAGTACTTC.

This clonotype was observed a few times. The chain links TRBV14 to TRBJ1-4, with unresolved D. Germline assignment: CDR1 SGHDN and CDR2 FVKESK. Between the trimmed V and J ends, which lost 4 bases and 8 bases, there was a span of 17 bases. The CDR3 spans 15 residues. The CDR3 DNA follows: TGTGCCAGCAGCCGTGAACAGCATCTCGGGGAAAAACTGTTTTTT. Protein: CASSREQHLGEKLFF.

Details on this clonotype: Given a much more abundant clone one base away, this may be a read error. This chain links TRBV6-2 or TRBV6-3 with TRBJ2-3, with 8 bases aligning to TRBD2. The V gene's germline CDR1 is MNHEY and CDR2 SVGEGT. The CDR3 runs to 14 residues. Germline trimming cut 2 bases from V and 6 bases from J; bases unmatched to any gene: 4. CDR3 loop: CASSYRTSMDTQYF. The CDR3 coding sequence is TGTGCCAGCAGTTACCGGACTAGCATGGATACGCAGTATTTT.

There are many counts of this clonotype. The rearrangement links TRBV7-9 to TRBJ2-7, with D perhaps TRBD1 (5 bases). Trimming removed 5 bases from V and 6 bases from J, with 14 bases in between. CDR1 is SEHNR and CDR2 is FQNEAQ in the germline V gene (reference sequence). CDR3 length: 13 residues. CDR3 sequence (DNA): TGTGCCAGCAGCCCAGTGGCAGGGATCGAGCAGTACTTC. This translates into CASSPVAGIEQYF. Combining the CDR3 with reference TRBV7-9 and TRBJ2-7 gives the whole variable domain DTGVSQNPRHKITKRGQNVTFRCDPISEHNRLYWYRQTLGQGPEFLTYFQNEAQLEKSRLLSDRFSAERPKGSFSTLEIQRTEQGDSAMYLCASSPVAGIEQYFGPGTRLTVT.

This clonotype was recorded a few times. The rearrangement links TRBV25-1 to TRBJ2-1; TRBD2 matches at 10 bases. The CDR3 loop spans 16 amino acids. Germline V gene lookup returns CDR1 MGHDK and CDR2 SYGVNS. V shed 4 bases, J shed 0 bases, and the junction held 3 bases outside the gene matches. Written as DNA, the CDR3 is TGTGCCAGCAGTGGGGTAGCGGGGGGCTCCTACAATGAGCAGTTCTTC. It specifies CASSGVAGGSYNEQFF.

CDR3 sequence reads: CASSIGVDRPRNTEAFF. The CDR3 DNA reads TGTGCCAGTAGTATAGGGGTCGACAGGCCCAGGAACACTGAAGCTTTCTTT. The chain joins TRBV19 to TRBJ1-1; the D gene is possibly TRBD1 (6 bases). The CDR3 is 17 amino acids. The V end was cut by 1 base, the J end by 1 base, with 16 bases between. Germline V CDR1 and CDR2: LNHDA, SQIVND (reference sequence). Full variable domain (remainder filled in from reference TRBV19 and TRBJ1-1): DGGITQSPKYLFRKEGQNVTLSCEQNLNHDAMYWYRQDPGQGLRLIYYSQIVNDFQKGDIAEGYSVSREKKESFPLTVTSAQKNPTAFYLCASSIGVDRPRNTEAFFGQGTRLTVV.